The clone carrying this T cell receptor (beta chain) was observed a handful of times. The antigen is not known. The sample is drawn from a study of blood T cells in healthy people across ages. Findings and caveats of the study: It was found that TCR beta diversity correlated strongly with the percentage of naive T cells.

A J-beta primer mix and a sample-barcoded 5' primer were used in a second PCR of about 7 to 12 cycles. In TCRdb, the 5' RACE reads were re-called with MiXCR into one record per CDR3 protein. The table has more than 1 million distinct CDR3 sequences, 40% to 55% seen once; the top ten hold approximately 19%. The CDR3 covers 14 residues. Trimming removed 5 bases from V and 4 bases from J, with 11 bases in between. The germline CDR1 and CDR2 sequences are MNHEY and SVGEGT. Sequencing was carried out using blood. The origin of this receptor is an older woman in good health. J is TRBJ1-4 and V is TRBV6-2 or TRBV6-3; the D gene is possibly TRBD1 (6 bases). The CDR3 loop is CASSQDSHNEKLFF. The DNA for the CDR3 is TGTGCCAGCAGTCAGGACAGCCATAATGAAAAACTGTTTTTT.